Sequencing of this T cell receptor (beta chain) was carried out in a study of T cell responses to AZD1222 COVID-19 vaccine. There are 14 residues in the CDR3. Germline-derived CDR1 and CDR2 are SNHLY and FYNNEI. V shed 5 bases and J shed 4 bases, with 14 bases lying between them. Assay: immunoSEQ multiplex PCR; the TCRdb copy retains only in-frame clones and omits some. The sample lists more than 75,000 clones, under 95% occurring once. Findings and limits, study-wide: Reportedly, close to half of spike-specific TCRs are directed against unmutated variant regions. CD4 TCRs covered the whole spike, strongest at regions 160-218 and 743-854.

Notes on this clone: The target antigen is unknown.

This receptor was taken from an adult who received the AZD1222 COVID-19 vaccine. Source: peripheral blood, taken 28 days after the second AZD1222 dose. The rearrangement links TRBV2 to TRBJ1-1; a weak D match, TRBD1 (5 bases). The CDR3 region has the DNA TGTGCCAGCAGTTCTACTCAGGGAGTCACTGAAGCTTTCTTT. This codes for CASSSTQGVTEAFF.